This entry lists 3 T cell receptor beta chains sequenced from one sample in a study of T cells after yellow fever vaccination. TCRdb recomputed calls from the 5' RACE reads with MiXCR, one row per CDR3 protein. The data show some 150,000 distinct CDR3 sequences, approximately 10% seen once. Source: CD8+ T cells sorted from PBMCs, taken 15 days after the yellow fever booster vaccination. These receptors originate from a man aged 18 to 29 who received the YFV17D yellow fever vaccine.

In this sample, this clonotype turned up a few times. The CDR3 sequence: CASSFLAGELFF. Written as DNA, the CDR3 is TGTGCCAGCAGCTTTTTAGCGGGGGAGCTGTTTTTT. The chain joins TRBV7-2 to TRBJ2-2, with a possible D match to TRBD2 (5 bases). Trimming removed 3 bases from V and 8 bases from J, with 7 bases in between. CDR1 and CDR2 from the germline V gene are SGHTA and FQGNSA. CDR3 length: 12 residues. Together with reference TRBV7-2 and TRBJ2-2, the CDR3 gives the full variable domain: GAGVSQSPSNKVTEKGKDVELRCDPISGHTALYWYRQSLGQGLEFLIYFQGNSAPDKSGLPSDRFSAERTGGSVSTLTIQRTQQEDSAVYLCASSFLAGELFFGEGSRLTVL.

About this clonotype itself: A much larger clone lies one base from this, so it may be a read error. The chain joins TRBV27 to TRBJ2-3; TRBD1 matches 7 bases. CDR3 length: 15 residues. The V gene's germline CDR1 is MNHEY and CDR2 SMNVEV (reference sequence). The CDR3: CASSSLDRYTDTLYF. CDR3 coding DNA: TGTGCCAGCAGTTCCCTGGACAGGTACACAGATACGCTGTATTTT.

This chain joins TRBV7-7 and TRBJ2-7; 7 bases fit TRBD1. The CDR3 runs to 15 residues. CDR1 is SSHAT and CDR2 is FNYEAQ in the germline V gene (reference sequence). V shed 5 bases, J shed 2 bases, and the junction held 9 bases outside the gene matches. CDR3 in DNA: TGTGCCAGCAGCCCAGGGGACAGTGAACCCTACGAGCAGTACTTC. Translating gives CASSPGDSEPYEQYF.